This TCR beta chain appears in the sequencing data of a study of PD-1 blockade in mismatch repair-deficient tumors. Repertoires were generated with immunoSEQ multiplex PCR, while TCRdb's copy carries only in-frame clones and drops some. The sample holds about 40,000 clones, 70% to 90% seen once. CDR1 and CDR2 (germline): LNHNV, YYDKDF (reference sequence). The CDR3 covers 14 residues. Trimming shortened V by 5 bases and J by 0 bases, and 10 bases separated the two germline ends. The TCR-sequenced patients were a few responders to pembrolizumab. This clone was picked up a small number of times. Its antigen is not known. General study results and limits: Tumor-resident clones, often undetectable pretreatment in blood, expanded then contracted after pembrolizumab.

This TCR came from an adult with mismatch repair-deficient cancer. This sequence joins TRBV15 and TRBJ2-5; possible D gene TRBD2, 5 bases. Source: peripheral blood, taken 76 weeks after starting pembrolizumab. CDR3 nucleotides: TGTGCCACCAGCTCGGGAACGTACCAAGAGACCCAGTACTTC. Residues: CATSSGTYQETQYF.